Listed below are T cell receptor beta chains from one sample, sequenced in a study of T cell responses to AZD1222 COVID-19 vaccine. TCRdb's table, derived via immunoSEQ multiplex PCR, lists solely in-frame clones and lacks some. Here the sample spans about 130,000 clones, just over 85% being singletons. The specimen comprised peripheral blood, sampled on day 0 of AZD1222 vaccination. The receptors derive from an adult in good health. CDR3s include the opening cysteine and the closing phenylalanine or tryptophan. Each record gives: V gene, D gene, J gene, clone size, CDR3 protein, CDR3 DNA. The D gene is left open where the match is weak. Clone size appears in some rows only: once, few, many, or a class for an expanded clone.

v_gene: TRBV7-2
d_gene: TRBD2
j_gene: TRBJ2-1
abundance: -
CDR3aa: CASRMRAGGRNEQFF
CDR3nt: TGTGCCAGCAGGATGCGGGCGGGGGGACGCAATGAGCAGTTCTTC

v_gene: TRBV6-5
d_gene: TRBD2
j_gene: TRBJ2-5
abundance: -
CDR3aa: CASSPVAGGVTQYF
CDR3nt: TGTGCCAGCAGCCCAGTAGCGGGAGGAGTGACCCAGTACTTC

v_gene: TRBV7-8
d_gene: -
j_gene: TRBJ1-3
abundance: -
CDR3aa: CASSLARVGSSGNTIYF
CDR3nt: TGTGCCAGCAGCTTAGCGCGGGTCGGGAGCTCTGGAAACACCATATATTTT

v_gene: TRBV6-5
d_gene: -
j_gene: TRBJ1-2
abundance: -
CDR3aa: CASRLGQPTAGYTF
CDR3nt: TGTGCCAGCCGCCTTGGACAGCCGACCGCTGGCTACACCTTC

v_gene: TRBV7-2
d_gene: -
j_gene: TRBJ2-1
abundance: -
CDR3aa: CASSSKAGDYNEQFF
CDR3nt: TGTGCCAGCAGCTCGAAGGCAGGGGACTACAATGAGCAGTTCTTC

v_gene: TRBV3-1/TRBV3-2
d_gene: -
j_gene: TRBJ1-1
abundance: few
CDR3aa: CASSQGRRPFF
CDR3nt: TGTGCCAGCAGCCAGGGCAGGAGGCCTTTCTTT

v_gene: TRBV29-1
d_gene: TRBD1
j_gene: TRBJ2-7
abundance: -
CDR3aa: CSVEGGDRGSLYEQYF
CDR3nt: TGCAGCGTTGAGGGCGGCGACAGGGGAAGCCTCTACGAGCAGTACTTC

v_gene: TRBV10-3
d_gene: -
j_gene: TRBJ1-4
abundance: -
CDR3aa: CAISENVGIGLFF
CDR3nt: TGTGCCATCAGTGAAAACGTTGGGATTGGACTGTTTTTT

v_gene: TRBV3-1/TRBV3-2
d_gene: -
j_gene: TRBJ2-5
abundance: -
CDR3aa: CASRLVETQYF
CDR3nt: TGTGCCAGCAGGCTCGTGGAGACCCAGTACTTC

v_gene: TRBV7-2
d_gene: -
j_gene: TRBJ1-2
abundance: -
CDR3aa: CASSLHRDRGDYGYTF
CDR3nt: TGTGCCAGCAGCTTACACCGGGACCGGGGAGACTATGGCTACACCTTC

v_gene: TRBV27
d_gene: TRBD2
j_gene: TRBJ2-1
abundance: -
CDR3aa: CASSRTSGGAGSYNEQFF
CDR3nt: TGTGCCAGCAGTCGGACTAGCGGGGGGGCTGGGTCCTACAATGAGCAGTTCTTC

v_gene: TRBV27
d_gene: TRBD1
j_gene: TRBJ2-7
abundance: -
CDR3aa: CASSRTGGAYEQYF
CDR3nt: TGTGCCAGCAGTCGGACAGGGGGGGCCTACGAGCAGTACTTC

v_gene: TRBV28
d_gene: TRBD2
j_gene: TRBJ2-5
abundance: -
CDR3aa: CASVLAGGQETQYF
CDR3nt: TGTGCCAGCGTTCTCGCGGGGGGCCAAGAGACCCAGTACTTC

v_gene: TRBV6-2/TRBV6-3
d_gene: -
j_gene: TRBJ1-1
abundance: -
CDR3aa: CASSSVQGTGGGTEAFF
CDR3nt: TGTGCCAGCAGTTCTGTTCAAGGGACGGGCGGTGGCACTGAAGCTTTCTTT

v_gene: TRBV5-6
d_gene: TRBD2
j_gene: TRBJ2-5
abundance: -
CDR3aa: CASSEGLAGYQETQYF
CDR3nt: TGTGCCAGCAGCGAGGGACTAGCGGGGTACCAAGAGACCCAGTACTTC

v_gene: TRBV5-4
d_gene: -
j_gene: TRBJ2-7
abundance: -
CDR3aa: CASSSALAGWGHEQYF
CDR3nt: TGTGCCAGCAGCTCCGCCCTCGCAGGTTGGGGACACGAGCAGTACTTC

v_gene: TRBV25-1
d_gene: -
j_gene: TRBJ1-2
abundance: -
CDR3aa: CASSERGPNYGYTF
CDR3nt: TGTGCCAGCAGTGAACGGGGTCCTAACTATGGCTACACCTTC

v_gene: TRBV7-8
d_gene: TRBD2
j_gene: TRBJ2-2
abundance: -
CDR3aa: CASSLGTSGGETGELFF
CDR3nt: TGTGCCAGCAGCCTAGGGACTAGCGGGGGGGAAACCGGGGAGCTGTTTTTT

v_gene: TRBV28
d_gene: -
j_gene: TRBJ2-5
abundance: -
CDR3aa: CASSLRAEGNQETQYF
CDR3nt: TGTGCCAGCAGTTTACGGGCAGAAGGAAACCAAGAGACCCAGTACTTC

v_gene: TRBV9
d_gene: TRBD1
j_gene: TRBJ2-3
abundance: -
CDR3aa: CASSPRDRPTDTQYF
CDR3nt: TGTGCCAGCAGCCCCCGGGACAGACCCACAGATACGCAGTATTTT

v_gene: TRBV3-1/TRBV3-2
d_gene: TRBD2
j_gene: TRBJ2-1
abundance: -
CDR3aa: CASSQEILAGSYNEQFF
CDR3nt: TGTGCCAGCAGCCAAGAAATACTAGCGGGGTCATACAATGAGCAGTTCTTC

v_gene: TRBV3-1/TRBV3-2
d_gene: -
j_gene: TRBJ2-2
abundance: -
CDR3aa: CASSQERLLNTGELFF
CDR3nt: TGTGCCAGCAGCCAAGAGAGGCTTCTGAACACCGGGGAGCTGTTTTTT

v_gene: TRBV6-2/TRBV6-3
d_gene: -
j_gene: TRBJ1-1
abundance: -
CDR3aa: CASSYSDGRTEAFF
CDR3nt: TGTGCCAGCAGTTACTCCGACGGTCGCACTGAAGCTTTCTTT

v_gene: TRBV4-3
d_gene: -
j_gene: TRBJ2-3
abundance: -
CDR3aa: CASSQVLDFTDTQYF
CDR3nt: TGCGCCAGCAGCCAAGTCTTGGATTTCACAGATACGCAGTATTTT

v_gene: TRBV5-4
d_gene: -
j_gene: TRBJ2-6
abundance: -
CDR3aa: CASSHPGTGGGANVLTF
CDR3nt: TGTGCCAGCAGCCACCCGGGGACCGGAGGTGGGGCCAACGTCCTGACTTTC

v_gene: TRBV27
d_gene: -
j_gene: TRBJ2-5
abundance: -
CDR3aa: CASSLWGYQETQYF
CDR3nt: TGTGCCAGCAGTTTATGGGGGTACCAAGAGACCCAGTACTTC

v_gene: TRBV11-2
d_gene: -
j_gene: TRBJ2-5
abundance: -
CDR3aa: CASILTGGTEETQYF
CDR3nt: TGTGCCAGCATCCTTACGGGGGGGACAGAAGAGACCCAGTACTTC

v_gene: TRBV5-6
d_gene: TRBD1
j_gene: TRBJ1-2
abundance: -
CDR3aa: CASSWDRDYGYTF
CDR3nt: TGTGCCAGCAGCTGGGACAGAGACTATGGCTACACCTTC

v_gene: TRBV19
d_gene: TRBD1
j_gene: TRBJ1-2
abundance: few
CDR3aa: CATRWGTAYGYTF
CDR3nt: TGTGCCACCAGATGGGGGACAGCCTATGGCTACACCTTC

v_gene: TRBV6-5
d_gene: TRBD1
j_gene: TRBJ2-7
abundance: -
CDR3aa: CASSYSGTGFYF
CDR3nt: TGTGCCAGCAGTTACTCAGGGACAGGCTTTTACTTC

v_gene: TRBV19
d_gene: -
j_gene: TRBJ1-5
abundance: -
CDR3aa: CASSIGAGSNSNQPQHF
CDR3nt: TGTGCCAGTAGTATAGGGGCAGGATCCAATAGCAATCAGCCCCAGCATTTT

v_gene: TRBV7-2
d_gene: TRBD2
j_gene: TRBJ2-7
abundance: -
CDR3aa: CASSLAWSGGVYEQYF
CDR3nt: TGTGCCAGCAGCTTAGCTTGGAGCGGGGGGGTCTACGAGCAGTACTTC

v_gene: TRBV18
d_gene: TRBD2
j_gene: TRBJ2-1
abundance: -
CDR3aa: CASSLTSGGDNEQFF
CDR3nt: TGTGCCAGCTCCCTGACTAGCGGGGGAGACAATGAGCAGTTCTTC

v_gene: TRBV29-1
d_gene: -
j_gene: TRBJ1-1
abundance: -
CDR3aa: CSVRDWGTEAFF
CDR3nt: TGCAGCGTTCGAGATTGGGGCACTGAAGCTTTCTTT

v_gene: TRBV7-2
d_gene: -
j_gene: TRBJ2-7
abundance: -
CDR3aa: CASSLAANEQYF
CDR3nt: TGTGCCAGCAGCTTAGCGGCCAACGAGCAGTACTTC

v_gene: TRBV7-9
d_gene: TRBD1
j_gene: TRBJ1-6
abundance: -
CDR3aa: CASSLRLTGGESPLHF
CDR3nt: TGTGCCAGCAGCCTCCGACTGACAGGGGGCGAATCACCCCTCCACTTT

v_gene: TRBV28
d_gene: -
j_gene: TRBJ1-5
abundance: few
CDR3aa: CASSGRQSRHQPQHF
CDR3nt: TGTGCCAGCAGTGGTCGACAGAGTAGGCATCAGCCCCAGCATTTT

v_gene: TRBV7-2
d_gene: -
j_gene: TRBJ2-2
abundance: -
CDR3aa: CASSFPGALIGSGELFF
CDR3nt: TGTGCCAGCAGCTTTCCGGGGGCTCTAATTGGGTCCGGGGAGCTGTTTTTT

v_gene: TRBV4-1
d_gene: TRBD1
j_gene: TRBJ1-6
abundance: -
CDR3aa: CASSQDRWDNSPLHF
CDR3nt: TGCGCCAGCAGCCAGGACAGGTGGGATAATTCACCCCTCCACTTT

v_gene: TRBV5-1
d_gene: -
j_gene: TRBJ1-1
abundance: few
CDR3aa: CASSFGSIENTEAFF
CDR3nt: TGCGCCAGCAGCTTTGGGTCTATAGAGAACACTGAAGCTTTCTTT

v_gene: TRBV28
d_gene: -
j_gene: TRBJ1-2
abundance: -
CDR3aa: CASEGTDTIYGYTF
CDR3nt: TGTGCCAGTGAAGGGACCGACACTATTTATGGCTACACCTTC

v_gene: TRBV3-1/TRBV3-2
d_gene: -
j_gene: TRBJ1-4
abundance: -
CDR3aa: CASSQTHGGEKLFF
CDR3nt: TGTGCCAGCAGCCAGACACACGGAGGTGAAAAACTGTTTTTT

v_gene: TRBV6-2/TRBV6-3
d_gene: TRBD2
j_gene: TRBJ2-7
abundance: few
CDR3aa: CASSFRTSGGSEQYF
CDR3nt: TGTGCCAGCAGTTTTCGGACTAGCGGGGGGTCCGAGCAGTACTTC

v_gene: TRBV5-5
d_gene: -
j_gene: TRBJ1-4
abundance: -
CDR3aa: CASRSGGTNEKLFF
CDR3nt: TGTGCCAGTAGGTCGGGCGGTACTAATGAAAAACTGTTTTTT

v_gene: TRBV3-1/TRBV3-2
d_gene: -
j_gene: TRBJ1-6
abundance: -
CDR3aa: CASSPFWGGPTGSPLHF
CDR3nt: TGTGCCAGCAGCCCATTCTGGGGGGGACCCACGGGTTCACCCCTCCACTTT

v_gene: TRBV19
d_gene: TRBD1
j_gene: TRBJ2-7
abundance: -
CDR3aa: CASSGTGAMSYEQYF
CDR3nt: TGTGCCAGTAGCGGGACAGGGGCGATGTCCTACGAGCAGTACTTC

v_gene: TRBV7-8
d_gene: -
j_gene: TRBJ2-3
abundance: -
CDR3aa: CASSKGPLVDTQYF
CDR3nt: TGTGCCAGCAGCAAAGGGCCGTTGGTGGATACGCAGTATTTT

v_gene: TRBV12-3/TRBV12-4
d_gene: -
j_gene: TRBJ2-7
abundance: -
CDR3aa: CASSLGGRGEQYF
CDR3nt: TGTGCCAGCAGTTTAGGGGGCAGGGGCGAGCAGTACTTC

v_gene: TRBV11-2
d_gene: -
j_gene: TRBJ2-1
abundance: -
CDR3aa: CASSLAGSSYNEQFF
CDR3nt: TGTGCCAGCAGCTTAGCGGGGAGCTCCTACAATGAGCAGTTCTTC

v_gene: TRBV7-9
d_gene: -
j_gene: TRBJ2-7
abundance: few
CDR3aa: CASRKSGTSYEQYF
CDR3nt: TGTGCCAGCAGAAAGTCAGGGACCTCCTACGAGCAGTACTTC

v_gene: TRBV18
d_gene: TRBD1
j_gene: TRBJ2-5
abundance: -
CDR3aa: CASSPGQGKETQYF
CDR3nt: TGTGCCAGCTCACCCGGACAGGGTAAAGAGACCCAGTACTTC

v_gene: TRBV28
d_gene: -
j_gene: TRBJ1-2
abundance: -
CDR3aa: CASRPTLNYGYTF
CDR3nt: TGTGCCAGCAGACCTACACTTAACTATGGCTACACCTTC

v_gene: TRBV11-3
d_gene: -
j_gene: TRBJ2-2
abundance: -
CDR3aa: CASSLLRGTGELFF
CDR3nt: TGTGCCAGCAGCTTGCTCAGGGGAACCGGGGAGCTGTTTTTT

v_gene: TRBV2
d_gene: -
j_gene: TRBJ1-5
abundance: few
CDR3aa: CASSHRRGSNSGQPQHF
CDR3nt: TGTGCCAGCAGCCACAGAAGAGGATCAAACTCGGGGCAGCCCCAGCATTTT